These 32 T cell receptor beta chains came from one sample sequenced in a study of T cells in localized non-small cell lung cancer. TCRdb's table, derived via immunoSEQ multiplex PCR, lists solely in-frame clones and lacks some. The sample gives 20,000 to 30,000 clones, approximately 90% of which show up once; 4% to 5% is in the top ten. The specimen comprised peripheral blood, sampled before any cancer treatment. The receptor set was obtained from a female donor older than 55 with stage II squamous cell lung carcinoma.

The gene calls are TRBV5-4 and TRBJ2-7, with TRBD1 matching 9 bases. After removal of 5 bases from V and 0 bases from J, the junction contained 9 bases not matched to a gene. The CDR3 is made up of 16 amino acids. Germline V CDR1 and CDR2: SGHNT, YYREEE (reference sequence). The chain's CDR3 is CASRFEGTGSSYEQYF. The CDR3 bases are TGTGCCAGCAGATTTGAGGGGACAGGGAGCTCCTACGAGCAGTACTTC.

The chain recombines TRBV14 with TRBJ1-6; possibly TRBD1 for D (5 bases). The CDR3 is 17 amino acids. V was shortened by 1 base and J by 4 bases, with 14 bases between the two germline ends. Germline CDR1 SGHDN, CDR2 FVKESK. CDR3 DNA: TGTGCCAGCAGCCAAGCGAGGACACGGACTTATAATTCACCCCTCCACTTT. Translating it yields CASSQARTRTYNSPLHF.

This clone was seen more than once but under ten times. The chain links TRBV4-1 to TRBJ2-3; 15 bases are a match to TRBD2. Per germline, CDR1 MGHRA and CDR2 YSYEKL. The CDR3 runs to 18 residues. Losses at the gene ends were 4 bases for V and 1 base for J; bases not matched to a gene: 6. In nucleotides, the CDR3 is TGCGCCAGCAGCCTTGGACTAGCGGGGGGGCCGGGCACAGATACGCAGTATTTT. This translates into CASSLGLAGGPGTDTQYF.

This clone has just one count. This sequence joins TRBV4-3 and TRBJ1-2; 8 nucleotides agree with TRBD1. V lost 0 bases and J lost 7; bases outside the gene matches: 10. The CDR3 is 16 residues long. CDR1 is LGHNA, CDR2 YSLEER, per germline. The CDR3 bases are TGCGCCAGCAGCCAAGATAGAGGCAGGGGGCGAGGTGGCTACACCTTC. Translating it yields CASSQDRGRGRGGYTF.

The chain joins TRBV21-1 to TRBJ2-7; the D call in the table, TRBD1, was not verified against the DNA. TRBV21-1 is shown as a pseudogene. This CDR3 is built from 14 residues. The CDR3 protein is CASNDGTGRHEQYF. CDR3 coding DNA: TGTGCCAGCAACGACGGGACAGGGCGCCACGAGCAGTACTTC.

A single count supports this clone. The CDR3 reads CASRERGLAEAFF. In nucleotides, the CDR3 is TGTGCCAGCAGGGAGAGGGGGCTCGCTGAAGCTTTCTTT. The gene calls are TRBV5-8 and TRBJ1-1; 7 bases are a match to TRBD1. The CDR3 sequence is 13 residues long. V lost 5 bases to trimming and J lost 6 bases; unmatched junction nucleotides: 7. Per germline, CDR1 SGHTS and CDR2 YDEGEE.

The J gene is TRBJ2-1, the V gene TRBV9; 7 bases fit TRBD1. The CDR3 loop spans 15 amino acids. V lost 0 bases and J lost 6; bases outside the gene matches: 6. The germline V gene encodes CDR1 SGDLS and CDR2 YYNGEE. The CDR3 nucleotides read TGTGCCAGCAGCGTAGGGGGGACAGTTTCCAATGAGCAGTTCTTC. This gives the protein CASSVGGTVSNEQFF.

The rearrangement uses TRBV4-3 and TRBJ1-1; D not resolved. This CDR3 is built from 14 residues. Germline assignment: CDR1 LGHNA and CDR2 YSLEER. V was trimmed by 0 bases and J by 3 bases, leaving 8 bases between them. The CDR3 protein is CASSQEGLDTEAFF. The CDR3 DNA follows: TGCGCCAGCAGCCAAGAGGGGTTGGACACTGAAGCTTTCTTT.

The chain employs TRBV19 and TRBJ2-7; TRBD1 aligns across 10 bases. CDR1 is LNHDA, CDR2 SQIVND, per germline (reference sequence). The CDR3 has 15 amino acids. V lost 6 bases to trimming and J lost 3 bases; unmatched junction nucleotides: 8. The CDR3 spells CASSYSGQGNYEQYF. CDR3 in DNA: TGTGCCAGTAGCTACTCGGGACAGGGGAACTACGAGCAGTACTTC.

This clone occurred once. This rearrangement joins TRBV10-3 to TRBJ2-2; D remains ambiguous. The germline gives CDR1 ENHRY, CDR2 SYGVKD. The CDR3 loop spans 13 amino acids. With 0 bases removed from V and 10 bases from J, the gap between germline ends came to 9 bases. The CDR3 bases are TGTGCCATCAGTGAGTCGACCCCGGCGGAGCTGTTTTTT. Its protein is CAISESTPAELFF.

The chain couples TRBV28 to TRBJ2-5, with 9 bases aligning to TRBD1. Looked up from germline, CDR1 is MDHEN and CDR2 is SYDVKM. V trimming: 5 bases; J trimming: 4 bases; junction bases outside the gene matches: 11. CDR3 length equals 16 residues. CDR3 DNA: TGTGCCAGCAGTAACATCCGGACAGGGGCCGGAGAGACCCAGTACTTC. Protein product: CASSNIRTGAGETQYF.

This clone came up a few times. Here the CDR3 DNA reads TGCAGTGCTAGTGAAGCGCACACTCAGTTCTTC. Its protein product is CSASEAHTQFF. The chain combines TRBV20-1 with TRBJ2-1; D ambiguous. This CDR3 is built from 11 residues. Germline-derived CDR1 and CDR2 are DFQATT and SNEGSKA (reference sequence). The V end was cut by 3 bases, the J end by 13 bases, with 13 bases between.

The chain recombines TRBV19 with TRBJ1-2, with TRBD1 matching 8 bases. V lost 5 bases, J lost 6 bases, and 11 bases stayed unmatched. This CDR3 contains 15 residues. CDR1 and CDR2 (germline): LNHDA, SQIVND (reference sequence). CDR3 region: CASSRINTGGNGYTF. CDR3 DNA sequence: TGTGCCAGTAGTCGAATCAATACAGGGGGAAATGGCTACACCTTC.

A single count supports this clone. CDR3 sequence: CASSPPGRVNTEAFF. CDR3 sequence (DNA): TGTGCCAGCAGTCCCCCCGGACGGGTGAACACTGAAGCTTTCTTT. V gene TRBV6-5 combines with J gene TRBJ1-1; D unresolved. V lost 5 bases and J 0 bases, leaving 13 bases between the germline ends. This CDR3 region has 15 residues. CDR1 and CDR2 from the germline V gene are MNHEY and SVGAGI.

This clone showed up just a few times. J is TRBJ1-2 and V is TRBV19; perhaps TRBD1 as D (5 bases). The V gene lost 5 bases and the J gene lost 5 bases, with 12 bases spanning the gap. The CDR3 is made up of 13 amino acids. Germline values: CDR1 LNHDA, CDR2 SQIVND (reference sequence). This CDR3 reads CASSPQDTYGYTF. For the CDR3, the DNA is TGTGCCAGTAGTCCCCAGGACACATATGGCTACACCTTC.

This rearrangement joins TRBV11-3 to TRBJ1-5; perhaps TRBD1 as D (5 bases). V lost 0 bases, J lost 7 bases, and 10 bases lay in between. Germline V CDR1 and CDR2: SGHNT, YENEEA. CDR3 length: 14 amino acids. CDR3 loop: CASSLDKGKQPQHF. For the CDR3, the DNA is TGTGCCAGCAGCTTAGATAAGGGGAAACAGCCCCAGCATTTT.

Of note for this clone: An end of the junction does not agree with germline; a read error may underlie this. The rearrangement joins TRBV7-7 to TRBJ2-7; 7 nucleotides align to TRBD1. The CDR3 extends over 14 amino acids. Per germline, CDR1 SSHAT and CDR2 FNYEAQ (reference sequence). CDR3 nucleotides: TGTGCTAGCAGCTTAGGACAGGCTTCCTACGAGCAGTACTTC. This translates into CASSLGQASYEQYF.

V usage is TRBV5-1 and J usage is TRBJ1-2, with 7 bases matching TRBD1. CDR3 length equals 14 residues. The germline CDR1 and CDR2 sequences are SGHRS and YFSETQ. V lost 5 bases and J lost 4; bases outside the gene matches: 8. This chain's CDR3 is CASSFEPGGYGYTF. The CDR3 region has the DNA TGCGCCAGCAGTTTTGAACCAGGGGGCTATGGCTACACCTTC.

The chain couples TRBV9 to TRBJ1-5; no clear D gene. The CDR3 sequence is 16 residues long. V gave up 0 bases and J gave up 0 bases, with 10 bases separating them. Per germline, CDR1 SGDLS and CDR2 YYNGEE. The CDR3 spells CASSVDDGYSNQPQHF. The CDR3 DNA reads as TGTGCCAGCAGCGTAGATGATGGGTATAGCAATCAGCCCCAGCATTTT.

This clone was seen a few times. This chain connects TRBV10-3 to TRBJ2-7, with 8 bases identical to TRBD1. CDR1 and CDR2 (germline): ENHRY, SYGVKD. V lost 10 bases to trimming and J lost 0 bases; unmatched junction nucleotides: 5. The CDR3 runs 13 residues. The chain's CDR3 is CATRGQGSYEQYF. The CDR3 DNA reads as TGTGCCACCAGAGGACAGGGCTCCTACGAGCAGTACTTC.

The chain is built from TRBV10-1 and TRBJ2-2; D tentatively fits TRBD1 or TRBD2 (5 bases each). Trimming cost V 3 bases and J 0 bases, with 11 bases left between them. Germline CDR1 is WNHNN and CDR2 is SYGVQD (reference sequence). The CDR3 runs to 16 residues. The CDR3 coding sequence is TGCGCCAGCAGTGATTCCGGGGCTCCGAACACCGGGGAGCTGTTTTTT. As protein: CASSDSGAPNTGELFF.

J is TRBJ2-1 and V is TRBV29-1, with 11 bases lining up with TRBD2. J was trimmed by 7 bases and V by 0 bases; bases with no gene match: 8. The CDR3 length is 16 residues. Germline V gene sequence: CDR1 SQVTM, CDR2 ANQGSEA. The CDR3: CSVEDLLAGAYNEQFF. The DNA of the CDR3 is TGCAGCGTTGAAGACCTACTAGCGGGAGCTTATAATGAGCAGTTCTTC.

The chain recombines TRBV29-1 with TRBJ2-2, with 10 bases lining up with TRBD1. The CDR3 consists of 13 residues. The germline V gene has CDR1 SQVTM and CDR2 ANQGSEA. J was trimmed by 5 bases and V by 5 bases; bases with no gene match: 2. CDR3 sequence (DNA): TGCAGCGTTAGGACAGGGGGGACCGGGGAGCTGTTTTTT. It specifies CSVRTGGTGELFF.

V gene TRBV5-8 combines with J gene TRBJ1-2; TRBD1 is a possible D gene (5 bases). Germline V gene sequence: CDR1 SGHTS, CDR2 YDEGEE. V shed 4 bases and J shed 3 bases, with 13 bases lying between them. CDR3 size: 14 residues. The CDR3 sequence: CASSQGTTYYGYTF. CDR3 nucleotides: TGTGCCAGCAGCCAAGGGACCACATACTATGGCTACACCTTC.

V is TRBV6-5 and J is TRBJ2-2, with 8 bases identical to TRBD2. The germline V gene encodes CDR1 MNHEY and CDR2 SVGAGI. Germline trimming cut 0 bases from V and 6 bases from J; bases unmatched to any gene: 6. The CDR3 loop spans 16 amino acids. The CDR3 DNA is TGTGCCAGCAGTTACTCTCGGGGGGGCCTTCCCGGGGAGCTGTTTTTT. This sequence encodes CASSYSRGGLPGELFF.

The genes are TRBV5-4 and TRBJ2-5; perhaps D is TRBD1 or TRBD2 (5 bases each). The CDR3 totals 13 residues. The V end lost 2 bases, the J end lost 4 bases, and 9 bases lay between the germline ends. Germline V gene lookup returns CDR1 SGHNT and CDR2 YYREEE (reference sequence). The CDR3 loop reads CASSFTGGETQYF. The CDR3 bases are TGTGCCAGCAGCTTTACAGGAGGAGAGACCCAGTACTTC.

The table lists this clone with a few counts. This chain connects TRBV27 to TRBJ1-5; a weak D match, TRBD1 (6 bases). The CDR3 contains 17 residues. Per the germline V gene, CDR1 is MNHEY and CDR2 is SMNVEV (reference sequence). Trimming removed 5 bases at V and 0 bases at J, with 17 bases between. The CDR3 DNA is TGTGCCAGCAGTCTCCTGGGGGCAGGGTATAGCAATCAGCCCCAGCATTTT. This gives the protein CASSLLGAGYSNQPQHF.

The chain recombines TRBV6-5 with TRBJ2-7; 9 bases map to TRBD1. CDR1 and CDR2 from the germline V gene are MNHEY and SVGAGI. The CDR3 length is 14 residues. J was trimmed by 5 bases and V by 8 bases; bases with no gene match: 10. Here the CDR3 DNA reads TGTGCCAGCGCTCCACCGGGACAGGGCCACGAGCAGTACTTC. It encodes CASAPPGQGHEQYF.

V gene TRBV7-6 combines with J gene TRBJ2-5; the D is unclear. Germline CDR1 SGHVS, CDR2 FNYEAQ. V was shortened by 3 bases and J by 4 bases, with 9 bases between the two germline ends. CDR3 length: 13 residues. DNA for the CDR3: TGTGCCAGCAGCTTGCAAGTCTCAGAGACCCAGTACTTC. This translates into CASSLQVSETQYF.

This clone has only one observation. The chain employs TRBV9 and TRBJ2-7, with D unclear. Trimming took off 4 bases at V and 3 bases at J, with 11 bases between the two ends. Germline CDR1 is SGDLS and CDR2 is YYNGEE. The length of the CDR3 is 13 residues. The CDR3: CASSPDKDYEQYF. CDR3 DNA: TGTGCCAGCAGCCCCGACAAAGACTACGAGCAGTACTTC.

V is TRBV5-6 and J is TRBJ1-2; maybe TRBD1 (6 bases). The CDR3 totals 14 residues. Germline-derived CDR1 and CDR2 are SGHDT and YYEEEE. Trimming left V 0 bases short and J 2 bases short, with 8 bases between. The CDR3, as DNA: TGTGCCAGCAGCTTGGGGCAGGGGAACTATGGCTACACCTTC. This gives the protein CASSLGQGNYGYTF.

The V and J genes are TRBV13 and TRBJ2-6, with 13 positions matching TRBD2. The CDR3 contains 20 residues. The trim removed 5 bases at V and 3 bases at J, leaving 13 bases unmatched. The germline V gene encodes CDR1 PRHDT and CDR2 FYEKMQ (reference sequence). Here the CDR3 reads CASSPPWTSGSAGGANVLTF. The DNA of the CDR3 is TGTGCCAGCAGCCCACCGTGGACTAGCGGGAGTGCGGGTGGGGCCAACGTCCTGACTTTC.